The 19 T cell receptor beta chains presented below share a single source sample, sequenced in a study of blood T cell repertoires in COVID-19. Method: immunoSEQ multiplex PCR; TCRdb's copy keeps in-frame clones and lacks some. This table holds 150,000 or so clones, around 85% found once. The specimen was peripheral blood. These receptors all stem from a man in his fifties or sixties with COVID-19, enrolled during active disease.

The CDR3, as DNA: TGTGCCAGCAGCTTAGAGCCAGGCGTAGGGGATTCACCCCTCCACTTT. Encoded protein: CASSLEPGVGDSPLHF. The chain recombines TRBV7-6 with TRBJ1-6; D is possibly TRBD1 (5 bases). The CDR3 runs 16 residues. Per the germline V gene, CDR1 is SGHVS and CDR2 is FNYEAQ. V lost 1 base to trimming and J lost 8 bases, with 15 bases between them.

The gene calls are TRBV5-5 and TRBJ1-2; D not resolved. CDR1 and CDR2 (germline): SGHKS, YYEKEE (reference sequence). This CDR3 contains 14 residues. V was shortened by 4 bases and J by 3 bases, with 13 bases between the two germline ends. Written as DNA, the CDR3 is TGTGCCAGCAGCCGAGAAAATTATTACTATGGCTACACCTTC. Its protein product is CASSRENYYYGYTF.

The rearrangement uses TRBV7-6 and TRBJ1-1; tentatively, D is TRBD1 (5 bases). Germline V CDR1 and CDR2: SGHVS, FNYEAQ. Trimming stripped 4 bases from V and 7 bases from J, with 16 bases between. The CDR3 is 14 amino acids. Here the CDR3 DNA reads TGTGCCAGCAGCTCGACCCCGGACATCCTTGAAGCTTTCTTT. Amino acids: CASSSTPDILEAFF.

This chain links TRBV6-5 with TRBJ2-1; D might be TRBD1 (6 bases). The CDR3 consists of 15 residues. Between the trimmed V and J ends, which lost 6 bases and 0 bases, there was a span of 12 bases. Germline lookup yields CDR1 MNHEY and CDR2 SVGAGI. CDR3 loop: CASREDRSSYNEQFF. The CDR3 DNA follows: TGTGCCAGCAGGGAGGACAGAAGCTCCTACAATGAGCAGTTCTTC.

Points on this clone: Relative to the germline gene, one junction end is altered; a read error may explain this. V usage is TRBV3-1 (or the pseudogene TRBV3-2) and J usage is TRBJ1-5; tentative D call: TRBD1 (5 bases). The length of the CDR3 is 21 residues. Looked up from germline, CDR1 is LGHDT and CDR2 is YNNKEL (reference sequence). The CDR3 DNA reads TGTGCCAGCAGCCAAGATAAAACTGGGAAGGGTTCCCTCGAGGGACTTGGGCCCCCGCATTTT. Translation gives CASSQDKTGKGSLEGLGPPHF.

The chain has TRBV18 and TRBJ2-7; possibly TRBD1 for D (7 bases). The CDR3 consists of 14 residues. Trimming pared 6 bases from V and 2 bases from J, leaving 14 bases between. Germline-derived CDR1 and CDR2 are KGHSH and LQKENI. DNA for the CDR3: TGTGCCAGCTCGCAAGGAGGGGGCACCTACGAGCAGTACTTC. Its protein product is CASSQGGGTYEQYF.

This clone was counted once. Other DNA sequences from this sample encode an identical CDR3 as well. This rearrangement joins TRBV12-3 or TRBV12-4 to TRBJ2-2; D gene unclear. The CDR3 sequence is 13 residues long. The V and J ends lost 5 bases and 1 base respectively, with 5 bases between them. CDR3 nucleotides: TGTGCCAGCAGTCCACAGAACACCGGGGAGCTGTTTTTT. It specifies CASSPQNTGELFF.

The rearrangement links TRBV18 to TRBJ1-1; D is undetermined. The germline V gene has CDR1 KGHSH and CDR2 LQKENI. The CDR3 contains 14 residues. Trimming took 8 bases from V and 0 from J, leaving 13 bases between them. CDR3 region: CASGTTGLNTEAFF. The CDR3 DNA is TGTGCCAGCGGCACGACGGGGTTGAACACTGAAGCTTTCTTT. Full variable domain (remainder filled in from reference TRBV18 and TRBJ1-1): NAGVMQNPRHLVRRRGQEARLRCSPMKGHSHVYWYRQLPEEGLKFMVYLQKENIIDESGMPKERFSAEFPKEGPSILRIQQVVRGDSAAYFCASGTTGLNTEAFFGQGTRLTVV.

The CDR3 region is CASSLTSTGAEKLFF. The CDR3 bases are TGTGCCAGCAGCCTAACCTCGACGGGTGCTGAAAAACTGTTTTTT. The chain joins TRBV3-1 (or the pseudogene TRBV3-2) to TRBJ1-4, with D unclear. Trimming took off 4 bases at V and 7 bases at J, with 16 bases between the two ends. Looked up from germline, CDR1 is LGHDT and CDR2 is YNNKEL (reference sequence). The CDR3 has 15 amino acids.

This clone was detected once. The J gene is TRBJ2-3, the V gene TRBV7-8; a possible D gene is TRBD2 (7 bases). This CDR3 has 15 amino acids. Germline V gene lookup returns CDR1 SGHVS and CDR2 FQNEAQ. V was clipped by 6 bases and J by 1 base, with 14 bases between them. CDR3 nucleotides: TGTGCCAGCAGGAACGGGGGGCCCGGCACAGATACGCAGTATTTT. This codes for CASRNGGPGTDTQYF.

This chain uses TRBV7-3 with TRBJ2-2; D not resolved. Looked up from germline, CDR1 is SGHTA and CDR2 is FQGTGA. This CDR3 is built from 15 residues. Trimming stripped 2 bases from V and 7 bases from J, with 14 bases between. CDR3 coding DNA: TGTGCCAGCAGCTTATATGGCACATCCTTCGGGGAGCTGTTTTTT. Its translation is CASSLYGTSFGELFF.

This chain uses TRBV7-2 with TRBJ1-1, with D tentatively TRBD1 (5 bases). With 5 bases removed from V and 6 bases from J, the gap between germline ends came to 19 bases. Germline loops: CDR1 SGHTA, CDR2 FQGNSA. This CDR3 has 15 residues. The CDR3, as DNA: TGTGCCAGCAGCCCCTCGACAGTGCAGTCGGCTGAAGCTTTCTTT. This encodes CASSPSTVQSAEAFF.

The gene calls are TRBV7-2 and TRBJ1-2, with unresolved D. Germline loops: CDR1 SGHTA, CDR2 FQGNSA. Trimming left V 5 bases short and J 4 bases short, with 11 bases between. This CDR3 spans 13 amino acids. The CDR3 DNA reads TGTGCCAGCAGCCAAGATGGAGGCTATGGCTACACCTTC. Translated: CASSQDGGYGYTF.

The chain recombines TRBV24-1 with TRBJ2-1; 9 nucleotides align to TRBD1. This CDR3 contains 15 residues. CDR1 and CDR2 from the germline V gene are KGHDR and SFDVKD. With 6 bases clipped from V and 8 bases from J, the junction kept 10 bases outside the gene matches. The CDR3 nucleotides read TGTGCCACCAGTCCCGGGACAGGGCCGCGGGATGAGCAGTTCTTC. Its protein product is CATSPGTGPRDEQFF.

This clone was picked up a small number of times. This chain connects TRBV28 to TRBJ2-2, with D perhaps matching TRBD1 (6 bases). The CDR3 is 13 residues long. Looked up from germline, CDR1 is MDHEN and CDR2 is SYDVKM. The germline V and J ends were trimmed by 8 bases and 2 bases, with 9 bases remaining between them. The CDR3 loop is CASRDTNTGELFF. CDR3 DNA: TGTGCCAGCCGGGACACTAACACCGGGGAGCTGTTTTTT.

V is TRBV18 and J is TRBJ2-5; D remains ambiguous. CDR1 and CDR2 (germline): KGHSH, LQKENI. CDR3 length: 14 residues. Trimming shortened V by 2 bases and J by 4 bases, and 11 bases separated the two germline ends. The CDR3 loop is CASSPKSSGETQYF. CDR3 sequence (DNA): TGTGCCAGCTCACCAAAAAGCTCAGGAGAGACCCAGTACTTC.

The chain links TRBV6-6 to TRBJ1-3; D may be TRBD1 (5 bases). This CDR3 is built from 19 residues. V was clipped by 6 bases and J by 0 bases, with 24 bases between them. Germline assignment: CDR1 MNHNY and CDR2 SVGAGI (reference sequence). CDR3 sequence (DNA): TGTGCCAGCAGCTTACCAATAATCCAGGGTTTCAGCTCTGGAAACACCATATATTTT. This gives the protein CASSLPIIQGFSSGNTIYF.

V and J are TRBV18 and TRBJ1-3, with D tentatively TRBD1 (5 bases). The germline V gene encodes CDR1 KGHSH and CDR2 LQKENI. V was trimmed by 3 bases and J by 0 bases, leaving 15 bases between them. The CDR3 contains 17 residues. As DNA, the CDR3 is TGTGCCAGCTCACCGCCCGCGGGGGAGTTCTCTGGAAACACCATATATTTT. Translated: CASSPPAGEFSGNTIYF.

V is TRBV6-5 and J is TRBJ2-2, with unresolved D. Per germline, CDR1 MNHEY and CDR2 SVGAGI. The CDR3 runs 12 residues. Deletions cut 10 bases from V and 2 bases from J, with 8 bases between. The CDR3 loop reads CATNRNTGELFF. The DNA for the CDR3 is TGTGCCACGAACAGAAACACCGGGGAGCTGTTTTTT.